The 9 T cell receptor beta chains in this list originate from one sample, sequenced in a study of graft-versus-host responses after intestinal transplantation. The assay was immunoSEQ multiplex PCR, and TCRdb's table has in-frame clones only and misses some. The data contain roughly 50,000 clones, around 90% of them singletons. The material was PBMCs, obtained roughly 660 days after intestinal transplant. These receptors were collected from a human patient who received an intestinal transplant, so some T cells may come from the graft donor.

The chain employs TRBV5-1 and TRBJ2-7; 7 positions match TRBD1. CDR1 and CDR2 (germline): SGHRS, YFSETQ. This CDR3 comprises 15 residues. The junction had 7 bases not matched to a gene; V was cut back by 4 bases and J by 0 bases. CDR3 sequence: CASSRTTGSSYEQYF. The DNA of the CDR3 is TGCGCCAGCAGCAGGACGACAGGGAGCTCCTACGAGCAGTACTTC.

V and J are TRBV7-9 and TRBJ2-5; TRBD1 aligns across 7 bases. CDR3 length: 16 residues. Germline trimming cut 4 bases from V and 1 base from J; bases unmatched to any gene: 9. The germline CDR1 and CDR2 sequences are SEHNR and FQNEAQ (reference sequence). The CDR3, as DNA: TGTGCCAGCAGCTACCGGGACAGCTACCTCCAAGAGACCCAGTACTTC. It codes for CASSYRDSYLQETQYF. The complete variable domain, with remaining parts taken from reference TRBV7-9 and TRBJ2-5, reads DTGVSQNPRHKITKRGQNVTFRCDPISEHNRLYWYRQTLGQGPEFLTYFQNEAQLEKSRLLSDRFSAERPKGSFSTLEIQRTEQGDSAMYLCASSYRDSYLQETQYFGPGTRLLVL.

The V and J genes are TRBV14 and TRBJ1-2, with D maybe TRBD1 (6 bases). Trimming removed 1 base at V and 4 bases at J, with 13 bases between. CDR3 length: 15 residues. Per germline, CDR1 SGHDN and CDR2 FVKESK. The DNA for the CDR3 is TGTGCCAGCAGCCAAGGGAAAGGACAGAGCTATGGCTACACCTTC. It translates to CASSQGKGQSYGYTF. Based on the CDR3 plus reference TRBV14 and TRBJ1-2, the full variable domain is EAGVTQFPSHSVIEKGQTVTLRCDPISGHDNLYWYRRVMGKEIKFLLHFVKESKQDESGMPNNRFLAERTGGTYSTLKVQPAELEDSGVYFCASSQGKGQSYGYTFGSGTRLTVV.

The chain is built from TRBV2 and TRBJ2-3, with TRBD1 matching 7 bases. The CDR3 has 16 amino acids. The germline V gene has CDR1 SNHLY and CDR2 FYNNEI. V lost 5 bases, J lost 3 bases, and 11 bases stayed unmatched. The CDR3 DNA follows: TGTGCCAGCAGTTCCCGCAGGGGGTTCCGAACAGATACGCAGTATTTT. Protein: CASSSRRGFRTDTQYF.

The genes are TRBV19 and TRBJ2-5; no reliable D call. This CDR3 contains 12 residues. V dropped 6 bases and J dropped 1 base, with 6 bases sitting between them. Germline values: CDR1 LNHDA, CDR2 SQIVND (reference sequence). CDR3: CASRGPQETQYF. The CDR3 nucleotides read TGTGCCAGTAGAGGCCCCCAAGAGACCCAGTACTTC.

This chain links TRBV5-1 with TRBJ2-7; TRBD1 aligns across 11 bases. Germline lookup yields CDR1 SGHRS and CDR2 YFSETQ. CDR3 length: 15 amino acids. J lost 5 bases, V lost 3 bases, and 7 bases had no gene match. CDR3 sequence reads: CASSWGDRGTDEQYF. The CDR3 bases are TGCGCCAGCAGCTGGGGGGACAGGGGGACCGACGAGCAGTACTTC.

The V and J genes are TRBV5-1 and TRBJ2-5; no firm D call. CDR3 length: 13 residues. Trimming stripped 2 bases from V and 4 bases from J, with 9 bases between. Germline V gene sequence: CDR1 SGHRS, CDR2 YFSETQ. CDR3 loop: CASSFGTAETQYF. The CDR3 coding sequence is TGCGCCAGCAGCTTCGGTACAGCAGAGACCCAGTACTTC.

The chain's CDR3 is CATSRGFNTGQQYF. The DNA for the CDR3 is TGTGCCACCAGCAGAGGGTTTAATACAGGGCAGCAGTACTTC. The genes are TRBV15 and TRBJ2-7; tentatively, D is TRBD1 (6 bases). Looked up from germline, CDR1 is LNHNV and CDR2 is YYDKDF (reference sequence). The V end lost 1 base, the J end lost 8 bases, and 15 bases lay between the germline ends. There are 14 residues in the CDR3.

Concerning this clone itself: The missing conserved phenylalanine or tryptophan at the end of this CDR3 makes a read error likely. No DNA is shown, since the ends of the CDR3 on it are uncertain; the CDR3 is the one TCRdb lists. The V call is TRBV5-3, the J call TRBJ2-7. TRBV5-3 is treated as an ORF (open reading frame) with a function not yet certain. Both ends counted, the CDR3 spans 10 residues. CDR3: CARSLQVGVR.